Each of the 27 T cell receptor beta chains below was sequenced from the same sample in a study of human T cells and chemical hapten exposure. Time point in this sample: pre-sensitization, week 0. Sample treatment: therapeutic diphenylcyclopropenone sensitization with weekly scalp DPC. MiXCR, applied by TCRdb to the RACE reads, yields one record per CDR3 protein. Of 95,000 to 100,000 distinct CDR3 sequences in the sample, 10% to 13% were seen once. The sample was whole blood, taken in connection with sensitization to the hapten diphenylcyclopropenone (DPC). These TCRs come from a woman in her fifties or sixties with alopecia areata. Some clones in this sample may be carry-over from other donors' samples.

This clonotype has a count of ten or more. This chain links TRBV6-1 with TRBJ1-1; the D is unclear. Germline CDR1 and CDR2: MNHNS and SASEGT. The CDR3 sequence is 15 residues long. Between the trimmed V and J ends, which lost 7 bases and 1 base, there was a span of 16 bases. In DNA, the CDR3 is TGTGCCAGCATCCCTACGCAGGCTGGGAACACTGAAGCTTTCTTT. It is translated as CASIPTQAGNTEAFF.

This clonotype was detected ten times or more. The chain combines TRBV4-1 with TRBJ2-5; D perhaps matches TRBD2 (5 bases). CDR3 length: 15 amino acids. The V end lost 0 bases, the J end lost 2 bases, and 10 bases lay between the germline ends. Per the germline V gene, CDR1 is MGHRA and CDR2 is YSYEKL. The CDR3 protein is CASSQDGGRQETQYF. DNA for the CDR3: TGCGCCAGCAGCCAAGATGGAGGACGGCAAGAGACCCAGTACTTC.

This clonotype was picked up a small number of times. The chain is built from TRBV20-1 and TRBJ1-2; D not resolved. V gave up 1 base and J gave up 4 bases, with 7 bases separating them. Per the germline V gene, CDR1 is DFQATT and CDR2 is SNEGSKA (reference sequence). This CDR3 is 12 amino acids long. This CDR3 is CSARVVAYGYTF. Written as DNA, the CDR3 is TGCAGTGCTAGAGTCGTGGCCTATGGCTACACCTTC.

The CDR3 loop is CASSGQGGNTEAFF. The CDR3 DNA is TGTGCCAGCAGTGGACAGGGAGGGAACACTGAAGCTTTCTTT. This chain joins TRBV2 and TRBJ1-1; 7 bases align to TRBD1. The CDR3 covers 14 residues. V was pared by 4 bases and J by 1 base, with 3 bases of the junction left unmatched. Germline CDR1 and CDR2: SNHLY and FYNNEI. Full variable domain (outside the CDR3, taken from reference TRBV2 and TRBJ1-1): EPEVTQTPSHQVTQMGQEVILRCVPISNHLYFYWYRQILGQKVEFLVSFYNNEISEKSEIFDDQFSVERPDGSNFTLKIRSTKLEDSAMYFCASSGQGGNTEAFFGQGTRLTVV.

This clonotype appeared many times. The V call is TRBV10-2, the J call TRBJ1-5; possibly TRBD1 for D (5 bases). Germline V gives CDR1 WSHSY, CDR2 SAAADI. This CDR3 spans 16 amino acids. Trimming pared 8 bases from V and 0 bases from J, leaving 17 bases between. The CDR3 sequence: CASGEVRGHSNQPQHF. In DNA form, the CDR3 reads TGCGCCAGCGGGGAGGTGAGGGGTCATAGCAATCAGCCCCAGCATTTT.

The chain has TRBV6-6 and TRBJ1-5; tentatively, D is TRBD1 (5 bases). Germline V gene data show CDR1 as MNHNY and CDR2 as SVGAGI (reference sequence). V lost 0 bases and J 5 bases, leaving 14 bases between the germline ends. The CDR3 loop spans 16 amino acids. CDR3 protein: CASSYSMAAGDQPQHF. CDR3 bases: TGTGCCAGCAGTTACTCGATGGCTGCGGGGGATCAGCCCCAGCATTTT.

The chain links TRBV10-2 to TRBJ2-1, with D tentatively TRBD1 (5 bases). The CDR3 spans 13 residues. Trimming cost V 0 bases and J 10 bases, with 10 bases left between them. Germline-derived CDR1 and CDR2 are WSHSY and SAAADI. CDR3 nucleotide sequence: TGCGCCAGCAGTGAGTCACAGGTCAGGGAGCAGTTCTTC. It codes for CASSESQVREQFF.

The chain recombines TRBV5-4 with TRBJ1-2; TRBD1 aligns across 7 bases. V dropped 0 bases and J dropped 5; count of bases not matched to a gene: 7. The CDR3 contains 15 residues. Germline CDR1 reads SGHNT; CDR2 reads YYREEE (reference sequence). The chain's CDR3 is CASSLGQGVGYGYTF. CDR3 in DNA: TGTGCCAGCAGCTTGGGACAGGGTGTAGGGTATGGCTACACCTTC.

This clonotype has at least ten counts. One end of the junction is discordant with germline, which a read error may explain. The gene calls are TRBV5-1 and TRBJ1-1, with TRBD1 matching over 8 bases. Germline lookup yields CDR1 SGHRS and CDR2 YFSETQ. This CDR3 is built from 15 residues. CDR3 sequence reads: CASSLARTGNTEVFF. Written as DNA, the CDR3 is TGCGCCAGCAGCTTGGCAAGGACAGGGAACACTGAAGTTTTCTTT. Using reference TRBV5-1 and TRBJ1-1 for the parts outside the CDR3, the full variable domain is KAGVTQTPRYLIKTRGQQVTLSCSPISGHRSVSWYQQTPGQGLQFLFEYFSETQRNKGNFPGRFSGRQFSNSRSEMNVSTLELGDSALYLCASSLARTGNTEVFFGQGTRLTVV.

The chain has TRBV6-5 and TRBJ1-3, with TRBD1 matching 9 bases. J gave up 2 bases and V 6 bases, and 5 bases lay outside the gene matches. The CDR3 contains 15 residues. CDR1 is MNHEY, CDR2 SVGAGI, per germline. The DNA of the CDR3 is TGTGCCAGCAGCTGGGACAGGGTCCCTGGAAACACCATATATTTT. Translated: CASSWDRVPGNTIYF.

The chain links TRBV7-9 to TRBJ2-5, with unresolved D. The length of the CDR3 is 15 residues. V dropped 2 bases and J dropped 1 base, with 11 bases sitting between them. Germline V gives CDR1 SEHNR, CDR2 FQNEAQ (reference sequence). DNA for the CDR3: TGTGCCAGCAGCTTAAAGCACAGCACCCAAGAGACCCAGTACTTC. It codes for CASSLKHSTQETQYF.

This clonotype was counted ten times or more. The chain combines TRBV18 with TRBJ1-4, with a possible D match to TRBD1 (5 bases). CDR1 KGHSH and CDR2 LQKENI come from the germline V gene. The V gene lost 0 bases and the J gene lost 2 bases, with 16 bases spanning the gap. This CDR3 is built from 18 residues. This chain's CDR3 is CASSPPNQGTATNEKLFF. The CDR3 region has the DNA TGTGCCAGCTCACCACCGAACCAGGGTACGGCGACTAATGAAAAACTGTTTTTT. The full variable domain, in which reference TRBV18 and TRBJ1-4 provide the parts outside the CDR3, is NAGVMQNPRHLVRRRGQEARLRCSPMKGHSHVYWYRQLPEEGLKFMVYLQKENIIDESGMPKERFSAEFPKEGPSILRIQQVVRGDSAAYFCASSPPNQGTATNEKLFFGSGTQLSVL.

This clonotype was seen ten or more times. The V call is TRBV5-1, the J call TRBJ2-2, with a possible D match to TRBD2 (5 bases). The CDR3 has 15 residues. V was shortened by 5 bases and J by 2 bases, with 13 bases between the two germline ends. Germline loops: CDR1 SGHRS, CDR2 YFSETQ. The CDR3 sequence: CASRFQSGNTGELFF. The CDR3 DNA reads TGCGCCAGCAGGTTTCAGAGCGGTAACACCGGGGAGCTGTTTTTT.

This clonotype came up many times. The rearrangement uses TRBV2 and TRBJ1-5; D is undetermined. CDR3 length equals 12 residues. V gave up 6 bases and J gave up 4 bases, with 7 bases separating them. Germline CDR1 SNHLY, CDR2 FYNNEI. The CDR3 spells CASSSENQPQHF. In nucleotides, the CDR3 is TGTGCCAGCAGCTCTGAGAATCAGCCCCAGCATTTT.

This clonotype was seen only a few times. The CDR3 nucleotides read TGTGCCAGCCAGTGGTCGGGCACAGATACGCAGTATTTT. Translation gives CASQWSGTDTQYF. This chain joins TRBV6-5 and TRBJ2-3; D ambiguous. The ends were cut back, 8 bases at V and 1 base at J, with 10 bases in the middle. The CDR3 consists of 13 residues. Germline CDR1 reads MNHEY; CDR2 reads SVGAGI.

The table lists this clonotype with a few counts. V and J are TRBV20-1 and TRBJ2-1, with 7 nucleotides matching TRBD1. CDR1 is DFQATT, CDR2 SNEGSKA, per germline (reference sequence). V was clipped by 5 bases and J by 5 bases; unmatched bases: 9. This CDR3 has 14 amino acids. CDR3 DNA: TGCAGTGCTTCGGACAGGCTTCGACACAATGAGCAGTTCTTC. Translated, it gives CSASDRLRHNEQFF.

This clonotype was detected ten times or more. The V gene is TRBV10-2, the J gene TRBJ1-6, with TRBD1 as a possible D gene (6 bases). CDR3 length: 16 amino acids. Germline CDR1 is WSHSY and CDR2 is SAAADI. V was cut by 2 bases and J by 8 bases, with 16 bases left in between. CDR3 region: CASSELRGSAYSPLHF. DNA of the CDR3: TGCGCCAGCAGTGAGCTAAGGGGGTCCGCGTATTCACCCCTCCACTTT.

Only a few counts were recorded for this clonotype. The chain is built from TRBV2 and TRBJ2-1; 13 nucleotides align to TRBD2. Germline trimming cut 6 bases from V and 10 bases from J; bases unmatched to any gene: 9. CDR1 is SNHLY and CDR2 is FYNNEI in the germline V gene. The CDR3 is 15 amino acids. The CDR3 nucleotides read TGTGCCAGCAGAAAAACTAGCGGGGGGGCAGACGAGCAGTTCTTC. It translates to CASRKTSGGADEQFF.

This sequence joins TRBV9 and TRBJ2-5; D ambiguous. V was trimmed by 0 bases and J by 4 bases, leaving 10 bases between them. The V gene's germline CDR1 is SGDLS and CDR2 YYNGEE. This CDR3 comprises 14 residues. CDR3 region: CASSVASFGETQYF. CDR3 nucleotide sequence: TGTGCCAGCAGCGTAGCAAGTTTTGGAGAGACCCAGTACTTC.

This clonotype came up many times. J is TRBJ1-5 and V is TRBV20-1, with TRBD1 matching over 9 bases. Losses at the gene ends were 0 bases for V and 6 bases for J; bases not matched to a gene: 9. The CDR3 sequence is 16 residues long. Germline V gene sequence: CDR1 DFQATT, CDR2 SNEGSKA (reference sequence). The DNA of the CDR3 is TGCAGTGCTAGAGATCGAAGGACAGGGGTTAGTCAGCCCCAGCATTTT. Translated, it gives CSARDRRTGVSQPQHF.

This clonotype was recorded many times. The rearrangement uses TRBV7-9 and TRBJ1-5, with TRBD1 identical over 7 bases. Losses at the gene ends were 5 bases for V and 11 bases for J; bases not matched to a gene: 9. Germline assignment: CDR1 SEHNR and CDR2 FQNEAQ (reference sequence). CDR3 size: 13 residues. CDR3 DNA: TGTGCCAGCAGCCGCGACAGGGCAAGCTCCCAGCATTTT. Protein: CASSRDRASSQHF.

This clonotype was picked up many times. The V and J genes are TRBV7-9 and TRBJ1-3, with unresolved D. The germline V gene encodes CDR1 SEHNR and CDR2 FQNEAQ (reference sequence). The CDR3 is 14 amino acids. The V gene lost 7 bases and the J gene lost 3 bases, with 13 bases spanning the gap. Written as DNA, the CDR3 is TGTGCCAGCAACCACTACACGATTGGAAACACCATATATTTT. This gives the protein CASNHYTIGNTIYF.

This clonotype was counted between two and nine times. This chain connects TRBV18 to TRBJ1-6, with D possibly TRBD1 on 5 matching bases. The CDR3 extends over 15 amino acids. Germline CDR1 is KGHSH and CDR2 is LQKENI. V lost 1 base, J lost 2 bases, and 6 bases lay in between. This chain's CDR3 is CASSPQGPYNSPLHF. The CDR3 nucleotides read TGTGCCAGCTCACCACAGGGGCCCTATAATTCACCCCTCCACTTT.

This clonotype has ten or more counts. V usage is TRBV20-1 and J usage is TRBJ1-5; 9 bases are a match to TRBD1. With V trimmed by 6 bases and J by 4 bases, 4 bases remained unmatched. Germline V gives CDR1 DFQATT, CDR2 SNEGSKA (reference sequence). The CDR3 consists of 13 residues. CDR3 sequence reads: CSAAGQGNQPQHF. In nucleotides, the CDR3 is TGCAGTGCGGCGGGACAGGGAAATCAGCCCCAGCATTTT.

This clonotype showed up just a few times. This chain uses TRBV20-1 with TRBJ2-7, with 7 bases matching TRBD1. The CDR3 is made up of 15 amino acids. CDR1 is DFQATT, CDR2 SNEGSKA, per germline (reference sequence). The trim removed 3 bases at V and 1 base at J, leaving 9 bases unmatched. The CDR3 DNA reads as TGCAGTGCTAGTGGGCGAGGGGACAGTTCCTACGAGCAGTACTTC. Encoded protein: CSASGRGDSSYEQYF.

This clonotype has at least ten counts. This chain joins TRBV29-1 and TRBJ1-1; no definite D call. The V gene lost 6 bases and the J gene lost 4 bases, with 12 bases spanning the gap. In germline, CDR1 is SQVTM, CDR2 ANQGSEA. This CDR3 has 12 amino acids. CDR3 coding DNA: TGCAGCGTGGGGATGAGGATCACTGAAGCTTTCTTT. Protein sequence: CSVGMRITEAFF.

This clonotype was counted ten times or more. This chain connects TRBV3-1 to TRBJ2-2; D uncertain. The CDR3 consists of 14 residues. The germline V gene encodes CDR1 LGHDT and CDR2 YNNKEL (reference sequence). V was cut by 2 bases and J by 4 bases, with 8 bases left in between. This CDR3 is CASSQLPGTGELFF. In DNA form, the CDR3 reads TGTGCCAGCAGCCAATTACCGGGCACCGGGGAGCTGTTTTTT.